This T cell receptor beta chain was documented in a study of T cell clones after liver transplantation. Study in general: HCV positivity affected three of eight recipients; the rest lacked autoimmune or viral indications. Until 12-24 months post-transplant, subjects got standard immunosuppression and no induction.

Profiling relied on immunoSEQ multiplex PCR, and the TCRdb table lists in-frame clones only, not all of them. The data hold fewer than 70,000 clones, with over 70% observed a single time. Overall study results and limits: Circulating graft-donor-reactive CD4 TCRbeta sequences fell significantly post-transplant in 5 of 8 subjects. Donor-reactive sequences fell more than third party-reactive ones, suggesting partial deletion.

This clone occurred once. Its antigen is not known. The sample in question was CD4+ T cells from blood, obtained before liver transplant. The sequence was obtained from a human donor who received a liver transplant.

CDR3 nucleotides: TGTGCCAGCAGTTTATGGGAAGGACAGGGGGTTTCGGGATACGAGCAGTACTTC. Translating gives CASSLWEGQGVSGYEQYF. This chain links TRBV28 with TRBJ2-7; 10 bases map to TRBD1. This CDR3 comprises 18 residues. V was clipped by 0 bases and J by 4 bases; unmatched bases: 12. Germline V gene sequence: CDR1 MDHEN, CDR2 SYDVKM.